A single sample gave rise to the 16 T cell receptor beta chains below, sequenced in a study of blood T cell repertoires in COVID-19. Sequenced by immunoSEQ multiplex PCR; TCRdb stores in-frame clones only, minus some. This table has 250,000 to 300,000 clones, around 87% appearing once. Sequences were obtained from peripheral blood. The receptors were gathered from a woman aged 40 to 49 who had recovered from COVID-19.

This chain joins TRBV5-1 and TRBJ1-3, with D perhaps TRBD1 (6 bases). Germline V CDR1 and CDR2: SGHRS, YFSETQ. Trimming pared 5 bases from V and 4 bases from J, leaving 13 bases between. CDR3 size: 14 residues. CDR3 sequence: CASRLTGAGNTIYF. The CDR3 nucleotides are TGCGCCAGCAGGCTGACAGGCGCGGGAAACACCATATATTTT.

This clone occurred once. The rearrangement joins TRBV9 to TRBJ2-7, with TRBD1 matching over 8 bases. V lost 3 bases to trimming and J lost 5 bases; unmatched junction nucleotides: 7. CDR3 size: 14 residues. Germline V gene data show CDR1 as SGDLS and CDR2 as YYNGEE. Written as DNA, the CDR3 is TGTGCCAGCAGCGCCGGACAGGGCCCCGACGAGCAGTACTTC. Translated, it gives CASSAGQGPDEQYF.

This clone was found once. This chain uses TRBV19 with TRBJ1-1, with a possible D match to TRBD1 (5 bases). CDR3 size: 13 residues. CDR1 is LNHDA and CDR2 is SQIVND in the germline V gene (reference sequence). Trimming took 9 bases from V and 6 from J, leaving 17 bases between them. The CDR3 here is CASRWGVRAEAFF. CDR3 coding DNA: TGTGCCAGCCGATGGGGGGTAAGGGCTGAAGCTTTCTTT.

The chain combines TRBV12-3 or TRBV12-4 with TRBJ2-7; D perhaps matches TRBD2 (8 bases). CDR3 size: 13 residues. The ends were cut back, 4 bases at V and 6 bases at J, with 13 bases in the middle. CDR3 loop: CASSSGGTAEQYF. In DNA form, the CDR3 reads TGTGCCAGCAGTTCGGGGGGGACAGCCGAGCAGTACTTC.

V is TRBV24-1 and J is TRBJ2-3, with 8 bases matching TRBD2. CDR1 and CDR2 from the germline V gene are KGHDR and SFDVKD. The length of the CDR3 is 16 residues. V lost 4 bases to trimming and J lost 6 bases; unmatched junction nucleotides: 11. Written as DNA, the CDR3 is TGTGCCACCAGTGACACGGCCTCGGGGGGGCCTGATACGCAGTATTTT. This codes for CATSDTASGGPDTQYF.

The J gene is TRBJ2-7, the V gene TRBV10-2, with 11 bases lining up with TRBD1. V shed 2 bases, J shed 3 bases, and the junction held 12 bases outside the gene matches. This CDR3 has 18 residues. Germline CDR1 reads WSHSY; CDR2 reads SAAADI. CDR3 in DNA: TGCGCCAGCAGTGAGGCTGGGTTGGGACAGGGGGAAATCTACGAGCAGTACTTC. Translated: CASSEAGLGQGEIYEQYF.

The rearrangement links TRBV5-1 to TRBJ2-1, with D possibly TRBD1 on 5 matching bases. The CDR3 spans 14 residues. Germline assignment: CDR1 SGHRS and CDR2 YFSETQ. Between the trimmed V and J ends, which lost 0 bases and 3 bases, there was a span of 7 bases. The CDR3 region has the DNA TGCGCCAGCAGCTTGGGGACACTCTACAATGAGCAGTTCTTC. It is translated as CASSLGTLYNEQFF.

The chain uses TRBV5-1 and TRBJ1-1, with a tentative D call TRBD1 (6 bases). The germline V gene encodes CDR1 SGHRS and CDR2 YFSETQ. Trimming removed 4 bases at V and 2 bases at J, with 18 bases between. The CDR3 loop spans 16 amino acids. The CDR3 DNA follows: TGCGCCAGCAGCCTAGTCCCCGGGACAACAAACACTGAAGCTTTCTTT. Its protein product is CASSLVPGTTNTEAFF.

The CDR3 loop reads CASSLATGDQPQHF. CDR3 bases: TGCGCCAGCAGCTTGGCGACAGGGGATCAGCCCCAGCATTTT. The chain couples TRBV5-1 to TRBJ1-5, with 8 bases fitting TRBD1. The CDR3 runs 14 residues. Trimming cost V 0 bases and J 5 bases; bases outside gene matches: 1. The germline gives CDR1 SGHRS, CDR2 YFSETQ.

This clone was observed a single time. The gene calls are TRBV13 and TRBJ2-2; D gene unclear. Trimming pared 0 bases from V and 3 bases from J, leaving 8 bases between. CDR1 is PRHDT, CDR2 FYEKMQ, per germline (reference sequence). This CDR3 has 15 residues. The DNA for the CDR3 is TGTGCCAGCAGCTTAGGTCGAGGTTACACCGGGGAGCTGTTTTTT. It translates to CASSLGRGYTGELFF.

The CDR3: CASSTGVLREQFF. CDR3 DNA sequence: TGTGCCAGCAGCACAGGGGTTTTGAGGGAGCAGTTCTTC. This chain joins TRBV2 and TRBJ2-1; 7 bases agree with TRBD1. Germline CDR1 and CDR2: SNHLY and FYNNEI. The CDR3 length is 13 residues. The V and J ends lost 6 bases and 10 bases, in that order; junction bases with no gene match: 9.

V is TRBV5-1 and J is TRBJ2-7, with D maybe TRBD1 (7 bases). This CDR3 is built from 14 residues. The ends were cut back, 4 bases at V and 2 bases at J, with 13 bases in the middle. Germline CDR1 SGHRS, CDR2 YFSETQ. The CDR3 sequence is CASSGGTVTYEQYF. For the CDR3, the DNA is TGCGCCAGCAGCGGAGGGACAGTCACCTACGAGCAGTACTTC. The full variable domain, its missing parts supplied by reference TRBV5-1 and TRBJ2-7, is KAGVTQTPRYLIKTRGQQVTLSCSPISGHRSVSWYQQTPGQGLQFLFEYFSETQRNKGNFPGRFSGRQFSNSRSEMNVSTLELGDSALYLCASSGGTVTYEQYFGPGTRLTVT.

J is TRBJ2-5 and V is TRBV5-4, with D possibly TRBD2 on 6 matching bases. V was trimmed by 4 bases and J by 12 bases, leaving 16 bases between them. The CDR3 has 12 amino acids. The germline V gene has CDR1 SGHNT and CDR2 YYREEE (reference sequence). For the CDR3, the DNA is TGTGCCAGCAGCGTACGACTAGATAAGGAGTACTTC. Translating it yields CASSVRLDKEYF.

The rearrangement links TRBV7-7 to TRBJ2-2, with 7 bases lining up with TRBD1. The CDR3 contains 15 residues. Germline V gives CDR1 SSHAT, CDR2 FNYEAQ (reference sequence). Trimming cost V 5 bases and J 7 bases; bases outside gene matches: 10. CDR3 amino acids: CASSPGGPGRGELFF. The DNA of the CDR3 is TGTGCCAGCAGCCCAGGGGGTCCGGGCCGCGGGGAGCTGTTTTTT.

This clone has a handful of counts. V is TRBV9 and J is TRBJ2-6; tentative D call: TRBD1 (5 bases). The CDR3 runs 16 residues. Germline lookup yields CDR1 SGDLS and CDR2 YYNGEE. Trimming removed 1 base from V and 2 bases from J, with 10 bases in between. CDR3 sequence reads: CASSVSAGTGANVLTF. The CDR3, as DNA: TGTGCCAGCAGCGTATCTGCAGGGACTGGGGCCAACGTCCTGACTTTC.

The chain recombines TRBV2 with TRBJ2-5, with 7 bases matching TRBD1. V shed 7 bases and J 2 bases; nucleotides not matched to a gene: 7. The germline V gene encodes CDR1 SNHLY and CDR2 FYNNEI. The CDR3 is 14 residues long. DNA for the CDR3: TGTGCCAGCAATCGGCCGGGACAGCAAGAGACCCAGTACTTC. This codes for CASNRPGQQETQYF.